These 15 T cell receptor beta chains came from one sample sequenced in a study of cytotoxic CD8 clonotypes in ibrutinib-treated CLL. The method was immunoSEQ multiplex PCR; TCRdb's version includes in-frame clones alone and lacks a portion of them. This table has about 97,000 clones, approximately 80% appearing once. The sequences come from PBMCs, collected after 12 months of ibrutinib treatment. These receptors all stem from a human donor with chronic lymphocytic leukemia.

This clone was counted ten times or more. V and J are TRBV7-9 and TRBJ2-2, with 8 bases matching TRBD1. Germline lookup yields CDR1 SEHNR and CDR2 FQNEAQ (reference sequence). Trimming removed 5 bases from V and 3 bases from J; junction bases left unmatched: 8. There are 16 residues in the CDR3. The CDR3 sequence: CASSTAGGADTGELFF. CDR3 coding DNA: TGTGCCAGCAGCACGGCAGGGGGCGCGGACACCGGGGAGCTGTTTTTT.

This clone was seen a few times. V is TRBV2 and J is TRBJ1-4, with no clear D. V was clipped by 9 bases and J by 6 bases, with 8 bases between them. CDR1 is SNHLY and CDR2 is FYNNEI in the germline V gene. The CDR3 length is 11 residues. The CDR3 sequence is CASGQDEKLFF. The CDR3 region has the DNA TGTGCCAGTGGCCAGGATGAAAAACTGTTTTTT.

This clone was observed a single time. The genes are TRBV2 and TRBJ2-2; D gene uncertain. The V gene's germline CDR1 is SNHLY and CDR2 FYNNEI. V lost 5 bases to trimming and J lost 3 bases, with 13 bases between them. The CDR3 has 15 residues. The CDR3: CASSRVVSDTGELFF. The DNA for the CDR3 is TGTGCCAGCAGTCGTGTCGTATCGGACACCGGGGAGCTGTTTTTT.

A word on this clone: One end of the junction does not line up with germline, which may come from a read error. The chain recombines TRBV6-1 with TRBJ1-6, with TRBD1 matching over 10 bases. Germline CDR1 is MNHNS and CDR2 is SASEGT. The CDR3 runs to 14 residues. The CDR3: CASSTGTGATITRF. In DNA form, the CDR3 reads TGTGCCAGCAGTACCGGGACAGGGGCTACCATCACCAGGTTT.

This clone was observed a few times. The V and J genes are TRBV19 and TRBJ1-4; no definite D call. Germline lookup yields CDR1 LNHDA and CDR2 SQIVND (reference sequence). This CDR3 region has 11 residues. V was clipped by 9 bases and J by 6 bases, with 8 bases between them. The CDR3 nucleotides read TGTGCCAGGCCGTTCGATGAAAAACTGTTTTTT. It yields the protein CARPFDEKLFF.

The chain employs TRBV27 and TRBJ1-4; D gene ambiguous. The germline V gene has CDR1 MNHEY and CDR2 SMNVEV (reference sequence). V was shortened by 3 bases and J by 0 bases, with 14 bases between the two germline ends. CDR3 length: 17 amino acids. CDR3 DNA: TGTGCCAGCAGTTTCTCTCTCCCCGAGGCAACTAATGAAAAACTGTTTTTT. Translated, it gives CASSFSLPEATNEKLFF.

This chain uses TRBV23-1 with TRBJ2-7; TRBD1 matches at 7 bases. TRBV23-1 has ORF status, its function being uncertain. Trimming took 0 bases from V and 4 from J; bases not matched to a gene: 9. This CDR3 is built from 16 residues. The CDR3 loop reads CASSQSTEQGRYEQYF. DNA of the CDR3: TGCGCCAGCAGTCAATCTACGGAACAGGGGCGGTACGAGCAGTACTTC.

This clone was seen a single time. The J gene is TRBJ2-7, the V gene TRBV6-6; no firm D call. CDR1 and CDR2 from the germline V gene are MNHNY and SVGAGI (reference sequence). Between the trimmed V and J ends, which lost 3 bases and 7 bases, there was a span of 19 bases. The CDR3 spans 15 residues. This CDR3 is CASSYAPTSLGEQYF. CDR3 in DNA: TGTGCCAGCAGTTATGCCCCTACAAGTTTGGGGGAGCAGTACTTC.

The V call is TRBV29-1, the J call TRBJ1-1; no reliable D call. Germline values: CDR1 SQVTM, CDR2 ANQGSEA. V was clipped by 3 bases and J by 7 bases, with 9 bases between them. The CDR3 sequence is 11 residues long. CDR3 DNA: TGCAGCGTTGAGCGGGGAGGTGAAGCTTTCTTT. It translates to CSVERGGEAFF.

CDR3 DNA: TGTGCCAGCAGCAAAACGGGGGGTAAAGAGACCCAGTACTTC. Translated: CASSKTGGKETQYF. The gene calls are TRBV5-4 and TRBJ2-5; TRBD2 aligns across 7 bases. CDR3 length: 14 amino acids. Germline lookup yields CDR1 SGHNT and CDR2 YYREEE (reference sequence). The ends lost 4 bases at V and 3 bases at J; junction bases unmatched: 6.

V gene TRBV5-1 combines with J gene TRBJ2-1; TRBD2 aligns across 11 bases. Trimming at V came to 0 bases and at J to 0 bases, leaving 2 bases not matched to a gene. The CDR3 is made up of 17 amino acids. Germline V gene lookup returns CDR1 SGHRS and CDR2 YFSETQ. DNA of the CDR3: TGCGCCAGCAGCTTGGGGCTAGCGGGGGGCTCCTACAATGAGCAGTTCTTC. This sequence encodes CASSLGLAGGSYNEQFF. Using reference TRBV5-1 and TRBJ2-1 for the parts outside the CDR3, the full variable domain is KAGVTQTPRYLIKTRGQQVTLSCSPISGHRSVSWYQQTPGQGLQFLFEYFSETQRNKGNFPGRFSGRQFSNSRSEMNVSTLELGDSALYLCASSLGLAGGSYNEQFFGPGTRLTVL.

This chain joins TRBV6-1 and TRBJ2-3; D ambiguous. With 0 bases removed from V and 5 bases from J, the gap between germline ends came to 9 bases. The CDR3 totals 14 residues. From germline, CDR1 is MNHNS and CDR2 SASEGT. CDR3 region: CASSEAHAIDTQYF. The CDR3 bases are TGTGCCAGCAGTGAAGCGCATGCAATAGATACGCAGTATTTT.

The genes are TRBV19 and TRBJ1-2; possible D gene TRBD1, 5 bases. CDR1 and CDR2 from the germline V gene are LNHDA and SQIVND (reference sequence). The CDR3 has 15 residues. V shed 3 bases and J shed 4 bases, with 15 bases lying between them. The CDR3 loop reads CASSMSGNYFYGYTF. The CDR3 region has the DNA TGTGCCAGTAGTATGTCAGGGAATTACTTCTATGGCTACACCTTC.

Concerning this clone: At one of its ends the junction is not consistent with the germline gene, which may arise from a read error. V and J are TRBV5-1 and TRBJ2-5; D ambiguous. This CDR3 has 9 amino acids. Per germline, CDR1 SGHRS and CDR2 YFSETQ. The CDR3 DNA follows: TGCGCCAGCCACCCATTACCCCACTTC. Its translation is CASHPLPHF. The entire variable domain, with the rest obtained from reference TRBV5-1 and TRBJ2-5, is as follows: KAGVTQTPRYLIKTRGQQVTLSCSPISGHRSVSWYQQTPGQGLQFLFEYFSETQRNKGNFPGRFSGRQFSNSRSEMNVSTLELGDSALYLCASHPLPHFGPGTRLLVL.

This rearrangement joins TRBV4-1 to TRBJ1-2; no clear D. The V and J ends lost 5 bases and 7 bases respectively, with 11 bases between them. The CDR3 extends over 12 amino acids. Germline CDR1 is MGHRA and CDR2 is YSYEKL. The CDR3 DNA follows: TGCGCCAGCAGCGACACGAGGATTGGCTACACCTTC. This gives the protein CASSDTRIGYTF.